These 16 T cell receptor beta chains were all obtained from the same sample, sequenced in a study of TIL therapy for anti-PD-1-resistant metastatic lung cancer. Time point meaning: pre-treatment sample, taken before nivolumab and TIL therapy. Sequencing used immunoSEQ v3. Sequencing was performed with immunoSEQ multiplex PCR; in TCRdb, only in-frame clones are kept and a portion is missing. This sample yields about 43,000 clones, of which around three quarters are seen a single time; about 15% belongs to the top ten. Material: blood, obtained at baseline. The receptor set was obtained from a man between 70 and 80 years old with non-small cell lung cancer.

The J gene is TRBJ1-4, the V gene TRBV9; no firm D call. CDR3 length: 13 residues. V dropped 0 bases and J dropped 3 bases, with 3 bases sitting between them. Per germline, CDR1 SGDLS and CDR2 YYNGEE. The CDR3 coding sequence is TGTGCCAGCAGCGTAGGATCTAATGAAAAACTGTTTTTT. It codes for CASSVGSNEKLFF.

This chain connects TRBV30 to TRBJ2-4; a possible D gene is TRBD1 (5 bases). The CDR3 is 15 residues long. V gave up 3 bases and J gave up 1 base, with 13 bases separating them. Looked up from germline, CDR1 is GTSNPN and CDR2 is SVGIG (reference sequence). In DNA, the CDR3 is TGTGCCTGGAGGGAAGGGGCTCTGGCCAAAAACATTCAGTACTTC. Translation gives CAWREGALAKNIQYF.

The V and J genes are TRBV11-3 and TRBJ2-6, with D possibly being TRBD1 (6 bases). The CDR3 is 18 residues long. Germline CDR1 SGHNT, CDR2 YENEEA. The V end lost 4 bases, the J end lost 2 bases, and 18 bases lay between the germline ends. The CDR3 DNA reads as TGTGCCAGCAGCTCAGAGATAAACAGGGTCCCTGGGGCCAACGTCCTGACTTTC. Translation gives CASSSEINRVPGANVLTF.

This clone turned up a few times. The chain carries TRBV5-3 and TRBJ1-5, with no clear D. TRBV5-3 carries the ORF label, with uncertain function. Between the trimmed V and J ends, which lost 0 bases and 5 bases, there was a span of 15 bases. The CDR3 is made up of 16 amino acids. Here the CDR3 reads CARSLVYGRRDQPQHF. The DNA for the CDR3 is TGTGCCAGAAGCTTGGTCTACGGGCGAAGGGATCAGCCCCAGCATTTT.

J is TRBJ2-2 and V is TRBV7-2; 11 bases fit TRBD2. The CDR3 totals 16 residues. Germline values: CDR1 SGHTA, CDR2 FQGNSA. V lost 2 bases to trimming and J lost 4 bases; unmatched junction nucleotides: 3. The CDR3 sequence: CASSLQGLAVTGELFF. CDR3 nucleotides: TGTGCCAGCAGCTTACAGGGACTAGCGGTCACCGGGGAGCTGTTTTTT.

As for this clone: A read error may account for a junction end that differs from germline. The CDR3 coding sequence is TGTGCCAGCAGTTCCACAATCGGAGGTGGAGAGATCCAGTACTTC. Translating it yields CASSSTIGGGEIQYF. The chain carries TRBV6-5 and TRBJ2-5; TRBD2 is a possible D gene (5 bases). The CDR3 has 15 residues. Germline values: CDR1 MNHEY, CDR2 SVGAGI.

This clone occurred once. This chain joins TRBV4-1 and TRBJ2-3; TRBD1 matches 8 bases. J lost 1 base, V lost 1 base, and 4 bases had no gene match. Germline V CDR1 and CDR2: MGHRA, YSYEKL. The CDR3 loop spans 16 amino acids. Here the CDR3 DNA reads TGCGCCAGCAGCCAAGTTTCGACAGGGGGCACAGATACGCAGTATTTT. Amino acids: CASSQVSTGGTDTQYF.

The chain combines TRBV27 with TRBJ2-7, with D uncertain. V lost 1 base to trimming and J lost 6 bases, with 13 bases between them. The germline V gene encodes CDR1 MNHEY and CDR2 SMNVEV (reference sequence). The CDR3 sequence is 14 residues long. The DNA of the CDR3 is TGTGCCAGCAGTTTATATGCCCCCTTCGGCGAGCAGTACTTC. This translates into CASSLYAPFGEQYF.

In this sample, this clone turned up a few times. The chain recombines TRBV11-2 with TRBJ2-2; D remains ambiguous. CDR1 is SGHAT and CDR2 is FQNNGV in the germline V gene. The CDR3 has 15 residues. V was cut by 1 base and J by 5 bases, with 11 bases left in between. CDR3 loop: CASSLVGNPTGELFF. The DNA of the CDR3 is TGTGCCAGCAGCTTAGTGGGAAATCCGACCGGGGAGCTGTTTTTT.

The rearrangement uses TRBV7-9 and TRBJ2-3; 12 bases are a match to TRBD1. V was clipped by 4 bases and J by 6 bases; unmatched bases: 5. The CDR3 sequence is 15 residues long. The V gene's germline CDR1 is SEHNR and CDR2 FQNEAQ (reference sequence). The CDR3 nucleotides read TGTGCCAGCAGCTATGGGACAGGGGGCTTGGATACGCAGTATTTT. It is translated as CASSYGTGGLDTQYF. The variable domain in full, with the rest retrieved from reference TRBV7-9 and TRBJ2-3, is DTGVSQNPRHKITKRGQNVTFRCDPISEHNRLYWYRQTLGQGPEFLTYFQNEAQLEKSRLLSDRFSAERPKGSFSTLEIQRTEQGDSAMYLCASSYGTGGLDTQYFGPGTRLTVL.

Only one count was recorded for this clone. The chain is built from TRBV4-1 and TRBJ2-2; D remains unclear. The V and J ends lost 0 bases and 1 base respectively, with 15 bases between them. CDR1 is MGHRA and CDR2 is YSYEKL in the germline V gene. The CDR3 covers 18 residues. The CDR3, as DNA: TGCGCCAGCAGCCAAGAGCTCGGCAGCACCCAGAACACCGGGGAGCTGTTTTTT. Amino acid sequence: CASSQELGSTQNTGELFF.

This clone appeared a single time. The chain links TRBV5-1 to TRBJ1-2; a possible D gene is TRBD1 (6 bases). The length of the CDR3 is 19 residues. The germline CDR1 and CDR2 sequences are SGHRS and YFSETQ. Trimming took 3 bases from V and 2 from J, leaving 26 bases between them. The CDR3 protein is CASSSEYRQDVPSNYGYTF. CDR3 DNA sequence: TGCGCCAGCAGCTCGGAATATCGACAGGACGTTCCTTCGAACTATGGCTACACCTTC. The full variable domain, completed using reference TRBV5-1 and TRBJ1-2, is KAGVTQTPRYLIKTRGQQVTLSCSPISGHRSVSWYQQTPGQGLQFLFEYFSETQRNKGNFPGRFSGRQFSNSRSEMNVSTLELGDSALYLCASSSEYRQDVPSNYGYTFGSGTRLTVV.

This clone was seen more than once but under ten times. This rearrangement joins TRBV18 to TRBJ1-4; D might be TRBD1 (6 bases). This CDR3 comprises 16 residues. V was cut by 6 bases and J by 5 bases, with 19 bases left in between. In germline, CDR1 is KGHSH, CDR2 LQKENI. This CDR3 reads CASSLDRKGMNEKLFF. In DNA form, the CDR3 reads TGTGCCAGCTCCCTTGACAGGAAGGGAATGAATGAAAAACTGTTTTTT. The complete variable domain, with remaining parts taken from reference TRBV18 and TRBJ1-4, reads NAGVMQNPRHLVRRRGQEARLRCSPMKGHSHVYWYRQLPEEGLKFMVYLQKENIIDESGMPKERFSAEFPKEGPSILRIQQVVRGDSAAYFCASSLDRKGMNEKLFFGSGTQLSVL.

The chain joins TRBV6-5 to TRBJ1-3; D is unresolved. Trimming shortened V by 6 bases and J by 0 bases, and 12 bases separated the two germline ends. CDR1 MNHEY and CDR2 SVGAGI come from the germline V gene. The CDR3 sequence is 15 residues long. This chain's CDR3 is CASRTDGSSGNTIYF. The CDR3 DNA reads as TGTGCCAGCAGGACGGACGGTAGCTCTGGAAACACCATATATTTT.

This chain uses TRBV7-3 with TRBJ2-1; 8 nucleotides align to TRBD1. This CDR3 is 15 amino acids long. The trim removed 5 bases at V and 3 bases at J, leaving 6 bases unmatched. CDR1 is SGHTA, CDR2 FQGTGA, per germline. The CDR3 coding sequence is TGTGCCAGCAGCGCCGACAGGGGACTCTACAATGAGCAGTTCTTC. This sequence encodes CASSADRGLYNEQFF.

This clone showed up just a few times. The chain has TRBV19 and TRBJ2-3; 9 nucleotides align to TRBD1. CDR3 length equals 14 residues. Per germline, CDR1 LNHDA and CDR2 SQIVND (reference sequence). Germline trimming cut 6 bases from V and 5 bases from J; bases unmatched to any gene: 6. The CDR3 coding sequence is TGTGCCAGTAGCTCACAGGGGGCGGGAGATACGCAGTATTTT. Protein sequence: CASSSQGAGDTQYF.